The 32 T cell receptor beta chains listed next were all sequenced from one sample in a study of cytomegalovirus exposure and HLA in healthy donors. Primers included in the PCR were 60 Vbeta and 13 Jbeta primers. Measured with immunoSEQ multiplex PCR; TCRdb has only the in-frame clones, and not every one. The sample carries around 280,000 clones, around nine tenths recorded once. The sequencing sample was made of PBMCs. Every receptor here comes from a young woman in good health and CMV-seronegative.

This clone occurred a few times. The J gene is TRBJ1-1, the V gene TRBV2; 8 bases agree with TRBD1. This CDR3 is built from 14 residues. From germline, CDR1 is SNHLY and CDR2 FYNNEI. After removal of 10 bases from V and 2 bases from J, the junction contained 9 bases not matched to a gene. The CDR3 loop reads CAKRQGKENTEAFF. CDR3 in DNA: TGTGCCAAAAGACAGGGGAAGGAAAACACTGAAGCTTTCTTT.

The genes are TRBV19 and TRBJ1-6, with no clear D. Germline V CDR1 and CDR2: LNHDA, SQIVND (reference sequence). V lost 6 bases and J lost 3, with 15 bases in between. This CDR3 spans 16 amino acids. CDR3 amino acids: CASRLLAGDYNSPLHF. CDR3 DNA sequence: TGTGCCAGTAGGCTCCTGGCGGGAGACTATAATTCACCCCTCCACTTT.

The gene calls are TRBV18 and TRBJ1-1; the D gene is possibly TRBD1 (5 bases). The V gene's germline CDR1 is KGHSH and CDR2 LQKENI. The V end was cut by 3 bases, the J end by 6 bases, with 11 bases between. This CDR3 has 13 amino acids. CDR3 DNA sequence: TGTGCCAGCTCACCGCTTGGGACTTCTGAAGCTTTCTTT. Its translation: CASSPLGTSEAFF.

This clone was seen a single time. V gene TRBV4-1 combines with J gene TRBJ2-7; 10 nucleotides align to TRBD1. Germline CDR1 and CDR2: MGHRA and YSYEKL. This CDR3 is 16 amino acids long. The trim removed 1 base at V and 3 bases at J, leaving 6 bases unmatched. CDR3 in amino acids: CASSQGGQGIFYEQYF. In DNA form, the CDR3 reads TGCGCCAGCAGCCAAGGGGGACAGGGGATTTTCTACGAGCAGTACTTC.

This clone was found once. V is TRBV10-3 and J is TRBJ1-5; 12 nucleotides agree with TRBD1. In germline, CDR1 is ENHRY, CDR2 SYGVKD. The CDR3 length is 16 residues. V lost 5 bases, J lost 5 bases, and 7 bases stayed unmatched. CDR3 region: CAISRDRGPGDQPQHF. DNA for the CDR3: TGTGCCATCAGTAGGGACAGGGGGCCCGGGGATCAGCCCCAGCATTTT.

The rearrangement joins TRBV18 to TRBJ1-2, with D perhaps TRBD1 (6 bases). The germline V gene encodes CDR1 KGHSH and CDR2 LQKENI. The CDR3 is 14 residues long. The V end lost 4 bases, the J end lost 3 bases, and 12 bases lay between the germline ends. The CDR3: CASSQDRSDYGYTF. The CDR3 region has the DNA TGTGCCAGCTCACAAGACAGGTCCGACTATGGCTACACCTTC.

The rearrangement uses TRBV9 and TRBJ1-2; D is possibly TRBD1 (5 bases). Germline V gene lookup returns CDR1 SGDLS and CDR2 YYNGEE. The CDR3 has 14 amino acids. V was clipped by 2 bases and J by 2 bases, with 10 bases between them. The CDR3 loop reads CASSVHSGNYGYTF. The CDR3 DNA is TGTGCCAGCAGCGTCCATTCAGGGAACTATGGCTACACCTTC.

CDR3 coding DNA: TGTGCCAGCTCACCACTTTTGGTAGCGGGGGATACGCAGTATTTT. Its protein is CASSPLLVAGDTQYF. The chain combines TRBV18 with TRBJ2-3, with 8 bases that match TRBD2. The V and J ends lost 1 base and 6 bases, in that order; junction bases with no gene match: 6. The CDR3 runs 15 residues. Germline V gene data show CDR1 as KGHSH and CDR2 as LQKENI.

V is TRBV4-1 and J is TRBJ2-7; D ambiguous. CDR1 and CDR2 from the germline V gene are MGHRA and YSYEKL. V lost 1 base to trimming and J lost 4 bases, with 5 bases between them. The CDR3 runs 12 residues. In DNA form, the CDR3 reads TGCGCCAGCAGCCAAGTTTCGTACGAGCAGTACTTC. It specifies CASSQVSYEQYF.

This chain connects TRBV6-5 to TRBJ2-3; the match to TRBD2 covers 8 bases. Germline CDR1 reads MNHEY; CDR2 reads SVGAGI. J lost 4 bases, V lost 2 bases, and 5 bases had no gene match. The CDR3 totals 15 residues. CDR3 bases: TGTGCCAGCAGTTACGGACTAGCTCAGCCAGATACGCAGTATTTT. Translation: CASSYGLAQPDTQYF.

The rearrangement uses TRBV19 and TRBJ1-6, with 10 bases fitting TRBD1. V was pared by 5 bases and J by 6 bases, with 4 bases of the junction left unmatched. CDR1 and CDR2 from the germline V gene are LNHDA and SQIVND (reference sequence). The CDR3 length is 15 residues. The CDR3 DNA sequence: TGTGCCAGTAGTCCAGGGACAGGGGCTAATTCACCCCTCCACTTT. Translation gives CASSPGTGANSPLHF.

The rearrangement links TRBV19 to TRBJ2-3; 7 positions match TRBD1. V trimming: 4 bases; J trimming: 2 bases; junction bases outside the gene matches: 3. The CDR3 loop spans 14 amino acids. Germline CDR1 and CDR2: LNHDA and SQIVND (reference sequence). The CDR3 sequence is CASSTDRATDTQYF. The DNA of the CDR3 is TGTGCCAGTAGTACAGACAGGGCCACAGATACGCAGTATTTT.

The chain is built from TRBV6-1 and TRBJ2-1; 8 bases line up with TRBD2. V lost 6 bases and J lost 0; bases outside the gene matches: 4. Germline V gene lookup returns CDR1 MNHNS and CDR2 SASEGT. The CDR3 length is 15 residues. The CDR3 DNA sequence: TGTGCCAGCAGCACCGGGACTAGCTCCTACAATGAGCAGTTCTTC. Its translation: CASSTGTSSYNEQFF.

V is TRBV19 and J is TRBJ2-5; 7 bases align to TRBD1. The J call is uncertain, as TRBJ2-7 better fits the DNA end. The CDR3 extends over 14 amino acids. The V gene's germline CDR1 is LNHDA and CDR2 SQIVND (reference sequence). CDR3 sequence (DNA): TGTGCCAGTAGTAACAGGGGTTTAGGATACGAGCAGTACTTC. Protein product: CASSNRGLGYEQYF.

The CDR3 region has the DNA TGTGCCAGCACCCTCCCAGGGGGCAGCACCGGGGAGCTGTTTTTT. This translates into CASTLPGGSTGELFF. The rearrangement joins TRBV13 to TRBJ2-2; TRBD1 matches at 8 bases. The CDR3 sequence is 15 residues long. Losses at the gene ends were 7 bases for V and 4 bases for J; bases not matched to a gene: 8. The germline V gene has CDR1 PRHDT and CDR2 FYEKMQ (reference sequence).

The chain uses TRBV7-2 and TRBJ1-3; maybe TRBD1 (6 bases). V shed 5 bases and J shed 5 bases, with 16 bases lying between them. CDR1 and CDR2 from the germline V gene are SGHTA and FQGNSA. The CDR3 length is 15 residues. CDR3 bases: TGTGCCAGCAGCCCCAGCCGAGGACAGAGAAACACCATATATTTT. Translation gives CASSPSRGQRNTIYF.

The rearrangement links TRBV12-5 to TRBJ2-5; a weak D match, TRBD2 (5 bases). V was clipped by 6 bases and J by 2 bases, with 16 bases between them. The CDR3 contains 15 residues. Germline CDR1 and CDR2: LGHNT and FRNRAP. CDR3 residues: CASGVGGSFQETQYF. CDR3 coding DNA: TGTGCTAGTGGAGTCGGAGGATCCTTTCAAGAGACCCAGTACTTC.

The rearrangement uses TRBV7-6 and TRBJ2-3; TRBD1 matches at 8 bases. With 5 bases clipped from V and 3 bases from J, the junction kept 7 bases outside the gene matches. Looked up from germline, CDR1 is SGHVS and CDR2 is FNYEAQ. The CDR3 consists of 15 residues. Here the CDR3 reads CASSRYRTGTDTQYF. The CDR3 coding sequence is TGTGCCAGCAGCCGGTACAGGACAGGGACAGATACGCAGTATTTT.

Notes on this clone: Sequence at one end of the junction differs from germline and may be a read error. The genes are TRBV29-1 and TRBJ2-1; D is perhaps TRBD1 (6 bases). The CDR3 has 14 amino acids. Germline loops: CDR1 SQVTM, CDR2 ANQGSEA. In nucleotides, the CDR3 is TGCAGCGTTAAAGATCGTGACAGGTACAATGAGCAGTTCTTC. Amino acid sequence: CSVKDRDRYNEQFF.

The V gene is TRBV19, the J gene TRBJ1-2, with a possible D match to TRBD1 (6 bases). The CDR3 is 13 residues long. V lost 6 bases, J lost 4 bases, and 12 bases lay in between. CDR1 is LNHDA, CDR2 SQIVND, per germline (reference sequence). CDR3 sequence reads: CASRPTGTYGYTF. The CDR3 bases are TGTGCCAGTAGGCCAACAGGGACCTATGGCTACACCTTC.

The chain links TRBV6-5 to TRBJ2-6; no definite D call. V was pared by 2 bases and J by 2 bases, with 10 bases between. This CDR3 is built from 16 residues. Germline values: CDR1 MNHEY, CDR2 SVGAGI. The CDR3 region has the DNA TGTGCCAGCAGTTACGAGGCCTCGACTGGGGCCAACGTCCTGACTTTC. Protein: CASSYEASTGANVLTF.

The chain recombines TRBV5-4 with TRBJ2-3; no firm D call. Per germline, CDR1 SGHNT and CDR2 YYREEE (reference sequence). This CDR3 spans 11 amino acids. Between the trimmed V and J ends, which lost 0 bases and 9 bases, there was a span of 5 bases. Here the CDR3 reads CASSLDTTQYF. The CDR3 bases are TGTGCCAGCAGCTTGGACACAACGCAGTATTTT.

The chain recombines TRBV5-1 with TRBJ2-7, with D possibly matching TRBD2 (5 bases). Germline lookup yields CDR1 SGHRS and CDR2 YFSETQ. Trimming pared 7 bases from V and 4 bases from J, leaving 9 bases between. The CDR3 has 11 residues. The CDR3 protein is CASRGSYEQYF. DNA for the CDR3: TGCGCCAGCCGGGGAAGTTACGAGCAGTACTTC.

CDR3 amino acids: CSVEGLASFGSSYEQYF. As DNA, the CDR3 is TGCAGCGTTGAAGGGCTAGCCTCGTTCGGTAGCTCCTACGAGCAGTACTTC. V is TRBV29-1 and J is TRBJ2-7; a weak D match, TRBD2 (5 bases). The CDR3 loop spans 17 amino acids. Per the germline V gene, CDR1 is SQVTM and CDR2 is ANQGSEA. V lost 1 base and J 0 bases, leaving 19 bases between the germline ends.

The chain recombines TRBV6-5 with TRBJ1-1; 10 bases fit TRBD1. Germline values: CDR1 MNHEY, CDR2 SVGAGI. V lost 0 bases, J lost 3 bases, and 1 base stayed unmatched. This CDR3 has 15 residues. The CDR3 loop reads CASSYSDRGDTEAFF. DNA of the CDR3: TGTGCCAGCAGTTACTCGGACAGGGGGGACACTGAAGCTTTCTTT.

DNA of the CDR3: TGCGCCAGCAGCCAAGGGGCGACAGGGAGTTACGAGCAGTACTTC. It specifies CASSQGATGSYEQYF. The chain is built from TRBV4-1 and TRBJ2-7, with 7 bases matching TRBD1. CDR3 length equals 15 residues. The germline gives CDR1 MGHRA, CDR2 YSYEKL. The trim removed 1 base at V and 4 bases at J, leaving 7 bases unmatched.

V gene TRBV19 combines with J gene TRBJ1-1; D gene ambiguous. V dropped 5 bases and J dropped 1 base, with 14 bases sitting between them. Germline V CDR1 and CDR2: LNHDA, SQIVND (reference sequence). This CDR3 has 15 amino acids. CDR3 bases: TGTGCCAGTAGTCGCCTACAGATCCCGAACACTGAAGCTTTCTTT. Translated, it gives CASSRLQIPNTEAFF.

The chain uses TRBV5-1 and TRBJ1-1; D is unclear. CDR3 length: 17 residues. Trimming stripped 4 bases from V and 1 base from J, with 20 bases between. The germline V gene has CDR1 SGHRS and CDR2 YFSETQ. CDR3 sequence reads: CASSTRSGNPSNTEAFF. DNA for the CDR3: TGCGCCAGCAGCACCCGATCGGGGAACCCCTCGAACACTGAAGCTTTCTTT.

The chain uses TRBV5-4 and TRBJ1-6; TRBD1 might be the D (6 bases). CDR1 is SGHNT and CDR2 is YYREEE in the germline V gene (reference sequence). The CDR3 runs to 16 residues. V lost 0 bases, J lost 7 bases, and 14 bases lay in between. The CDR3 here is CASSLVRGARNSPLHF. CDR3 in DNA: TGTGCCAGCAGCTTGGTTCGGGGGGCTCGGAATTCACCCCTCCACTTT.

CDR3 region: CASSMSGHLYEQYF. CDR3 sequence (DNA): TGTGCCAGTAGTATGTCGGGACACCTCTACGAGCAGTACTTC. V and J are TRBV19 and TRBJ2-7, with a weak D call TRBD1 (6 bases). Germline V lookup: CDR1 LNHDA, CDR2 SQIVND (reference sequence). The V gene lost 3 bases and the J gene lost 3 bases, with 12 bases spanning the gap. The CDR3 contains 14 residues.

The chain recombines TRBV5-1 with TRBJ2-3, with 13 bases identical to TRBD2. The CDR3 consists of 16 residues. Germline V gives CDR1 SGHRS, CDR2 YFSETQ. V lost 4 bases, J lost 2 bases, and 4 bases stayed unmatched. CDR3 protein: CASSKTSGGLTDTQYF. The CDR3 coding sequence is TGCGCCAGCAGCAAGACTAGCGGGGGGCTCACAGATACGCAGTATTTT.

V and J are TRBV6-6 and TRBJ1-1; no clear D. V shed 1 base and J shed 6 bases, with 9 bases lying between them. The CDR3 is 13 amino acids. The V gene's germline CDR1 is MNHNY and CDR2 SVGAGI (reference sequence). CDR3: CASSYFSFAEAFF. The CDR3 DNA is TGTGCCAGCAGTTACTTCAGTTTTGCTGAAGCTTTCTTT.